This T cell receptor beta chain was recorded in a study of regulatory T cells in long-lasting Graves disease. The CDR3 covers 11 residues. V shed 6 bases and J shed 6 bases, with 8 bases lying between them. CDR1 and CDR2 from the germline V gene are LNHDA and SQIVND (reference sequence). Time point: newly diagnosed GD, antithyroid drugs for less than 3 months. The authors made the TCR library using RNA they extracted from PBMCs. Staff took approximately 8.7 milliliters of peripheral blood and put it into EDTA tubes. The authors built TCR beta libraries using iRepertoire HTBI primers and Arm-PCR of CDR3 regions. Original processing notes: 60 to 65 TRBV and about 15 TRBJ segments were identified across samples. TCRdb reprocessed the multiplex PCR reads with MiXCR, giving one entry per CDR3 protein. These V and J calls derive from TCRdb rather than the authors' analysis. The data hold a few hundred thousand distinct CDR3 sequences, with roughly a fifth observed a single time.

Ten or more counts support this clonotype. The sequences come from peripheral blood mononuclear cells (PBMCs), collected at new diagnosis, from a patient treated with antithyroid drugs. This chain uses TRBV19 with TRBJ1-1, with D unresolved. This receptor was taken from a female donor with Graves disease. Here the CDR3 reads CASSDRAEAFF. In nucleotides, the CDR3 is TGTGCCAGTAGCGACCGCGCTGAAGCTTTCTTT.